The rows below give T cell receptor beta chains drawn from one sample of a study of blood T cell repertoires in COVID-19. The data were produced by immunoSEQ multiplex PCR, yet TCRdb's version contains in-frame clones alone and is incomplete. The sample contains some 180,000 clones, around 85% of which appear only once. What was sequenced was peripheral blood. The source of these receptors is a woman of 80 years or more with COVID-19, enrolled during active disease. Both conserved end residues are part of each CDR3. Each record gives: clone size, V gene, D gene, J gene, CDR3 protein, CDR3 DNA. The D gene is left open where the match is weak. Size is stated for part of the rows, as once, few or many counts, or as a class when the clone is expanded.

.,TRBV3-1/TRBV3-2,.,TRBJ1-6,CASSQDSAGPSPLHF,TGTGCCAGCAGCCAAGATTCCGCCGGTCCTTCACCCCTCCACTTT
.,TRBV6-6,.,TRBJ2-2,CASSSERDTGELFF,TGTGCCAGCAGTTCTGAACGGGACACCGGGGAGCTGTTTTTT
once,TRBV29-1,.,TRBJ1-1,CSVRQYGGEAFF,TGCAGCGTCCGTCAGTATGGGGGGGAAGCTTTCTTT
.,TRBV18,.,TRBJ1-4,CASSTSATNEKLFF,.
.,TRBV5-5,.,TRBJ2-7,CASSFPGTYEQYF,TGTGCCAGCAGCTTCCCGGGAACCTACGAGCAGTACTTC
few,TRBV7-9,.,TRBJ1-1,CASSWGELWRAEAFF,TGTGCCAGCAGCTGGGGGGAGCTTTGGAGGGCTGAAGCTTTCTTT
.,TRBV5-1,.,TRBJ1-1,CASSRALANTEAFF,TGCGCCAGCAGCCGTGCTCTGGCGAACACTGAAGCTTTCTTT
few,TRBV4-1,TRBD1,TRBJ2-4,CASSQERTGGQYF,TGCGCCAGCAGCCAAGAAAGGACAGGGGGTCAGTACTTC
.,TRBV6-6,.,TRBJ1-2,CASSYEPGGRGGYTF,TGTGCCAGCAGTTACGAGCCCGGGGGGCGCGGTGGCTACACCTTC
.,TRBV6-1,.,TRBJ2-7,CASSEASPRYEQYF,TGTGCCAGCAGTGAGGCTTCTCCGCGGTACGAGCAGTACTTC
few,TRBV27,TRBD2,TRBJ2-7,CASSSGTSVSYEQYF,TGTGCCAGCAGTTCCGGGACTAGCGTCTCCTACGAGCAGTACTTC
.,TRBV11-2,TRBD1,TRBJ2-1,CASSPTGVSYNEQFF,TGTGCCAGCAGCCCCACAGGGGTCTCCTACAATGAGCAGTTCTTC
.,TRBV19,TRBD1,TRBJ2-2,CASRVTGTGEAVAGELFF,TGTGCCAGTAGGGTAACCGGGACAGGGGAGGCGGTGGCCGGGGAGCTGTTTTTT
once,TRBV6-2/TRBV6-3,TRBD1,TRBJ1-1,CASSSRGTGDTEAFF,TGTGCCAGCAGTTCACGAGGGACAGGGGACACTGAAGCTTTCTTT
.,TRBV5-1,TRBD1,TRBJ1-1,CASSSAGQKNTEAFF,TGCGCCAGCAGCTCTGCGGGACAGAAGAACACTGAAGCTTTCTTT
.,TRBV6-5,TRBD2,TRBJ2-3,CASSSQRGGADTQYF,TGTGCCAGCAGTTCGCAGCGGGGTGGCGCAGATACGCAGTATTTT
few,TRBV5-1,.,TRBJ2-1,CASSSLVQGGEQFF,TGCGCCAGCAGCAGCTTGGTACAGGGTGGTGAGCAGTTCTTC
once,TRBV5-1,TRBD2,TRBJ2-1,CASWTSPASNEQFF,TGCGCCAGTTGGACTAGCCCCGCCTCCAATGAGCAGTTCTTC
.,TRBV12-3/TRBV12-4,.,TRBJ1-2,CASSLVGHGYTF,TGTGCCAGCAGTTTAGTGGGGCACGGCTACACCTTC
.,TRBV7-9,.,TRBJ2-1,CASSHSLGLAYNEQFF,TGTGCCAGCAGCCACTCCCTAGGACTTGCCTACAATGAGCAGTTCTTC
.,TRBV19,.,TRBJ2-7,CASSKIGTIVDEQYF,TGTGCCAGTAGTAAGATTGGGACAATAGTAGACGAGCAGTACTTC
.,TRBV3-1/TRBV3-2,.,TRBJ2-7,CASSQAGDSYEQYF,TGTGCCAGCAGCCAAGCGGGGGACTCCTACGAGCAGTACTTC